The rows below give T cell receptor beta chains drawn from one sample of a study of radiotherapy plus CTLA-4 blockade in lung cancer. This table comes from immunoSEQ multiplex PCR, and its TCRdb copy is limited to in-frame clones, with some not included. The table has 90,000 to 130,000 clones, roughly four fifths seen once. The sequenced sample was peripheral blood, obtained from a patient treated with radiotherapy plus ipilimumab. Receptors originate from a human donor with non-small cell lung cancer that progressed on radiotherapy plus ipilimumab. Some clones in this sample may be carry-over from other donors' samples. CDR3s include the opening cysteine and the closing phenylalanine or tryptophan. Fields, in order: V gene, J gene, clone size, D gene, CDR3 DNA, CDR3 protein. D genes are given only for firm matches. The listing skips clone size in some rows; elsewhere it reads once, few, many or a size class.

TRBV6-6	TRBJ2-1	-	TRBD2	TGTGCCGCGGAACCCCTAGCGGGGGGCCTGGTGAATGAGCAGTTCTTC	CAAEPLAGGLVNEQFF
TRBV27	TRBJ2-2	few	TRBD1	TGTGCCAGCAGTTTGTTAGGGGGCTACGACACCGGGGAGCTGTTTTTT	CASSLLGGYDTGELFF
TRBV25-1	TRBJ2-3	once	TRBD1	TGTGCCAGCAACAGGGGAACTGCTACGCAGTATTTT	CASNRGTATQYF
TRBV18	TRBJ2-2	-	-	TGTGCCAGCTCACCCCAGGGTCAGAACACCGGGGAGCTGTTTTTT	CASSPQGQNTGELFF
TRBV19	TRBJ2-3	-	-	TGTGCCAGTAGTTTCGGACAGAGCACAGATACGCAGTATTTT	CASSFGQSTDTQYF
TRBV4-1	TRBJ2-4	few	TRBD2	TGCGCCAGCAGCCACCTCGGACTAGCCGCCAAAAACATTCAGTACTTC	CASSHLGLAAKNIQYF
TRBV2	TRBJ2-1	-	-	TGTGCCAGCAGTGACCTAGGGAGCTCCTACAATGAGCAGTTCTTC	CASSDLGSSYNEQFF
TRBV6-6	TRBJ1-4	-	-	TGTGCCAGCAGTCTCTTATTCGAGGCAGGGGACCTGAAACTGTTTTTT	CASSLLFEAGDLKLFF
TRBV6-6	TRBJ2-5	few	-	TGTGCCAGCAGAACCGGGGCCCAAGAGACCCAGTACTTC	CASRTGAQETQYF
TRBV6-5	TRBJ1-2	-	TRBD1	TGTGCCAGCAGTAACTCACGGGACAGGACTAACTATGGCTACACCTTC	CASSNSRDRTNYGYTF
TRBV6-1	TRBJ1-6	-	TRBD1	TGTGCCAGCAGTGTATGGACAGGGGGGAATTCACCCCTCCACTTT	CASSVWTGGNSPLHF
TRBV11-2	TRBJ1-4	-	TRBD1	TGTGCCAGCAGCGACCCACAGGGGGCCGGGGAAAAACTGTTTTTT	CASSDPQGAGEKLFF
TRBV11-2	TRBJ1-1	-	-	TGTGCCAGCAGCTTAGGGGAGGGGCAGATCGTAAGCACTGAAGCTTTCTTT	CASSLGEGQIVSTEAFF
TRBV11-2	TRBJ1-3	-	-	TGTGCCAGCAGCTTAGACCCAGGGACTGGAAACACCATATATTTT	CASSLDPGTGNTIYF
TRBV7-2	TRBJ1-2	-	-	TGTGCCAGCAGCTTGGGCCACAGGGTAGGGTATGGCTACACCTTC	CASSLGHRVGYGYTF
TRBV5-5	TRBJ2-1	-	TRBD1	TGTGCCAGCAGCCTCAGCAGGGGGCGCGGCAATGAGCAGTTCTTC	CASSLSRGRGNEQFF
TRBV6-6	TRBJ1-3	-	-	TGTGCCAGCAGGCGCGAAAGTAGAAACACCATATATTTT	CASRRESRNTIYF
TRBV7-3	TRBJ2-3	-	-	TGTGCCAGCAGCCCACGATTCGGGGGCACAGATACGCAGTATTTT	CASSPRFGGTDTQYF
TRBV5-1	TRBJ2-5	few	-	TGCGCCACCTCGGGACAAGACCAAGAGACCCAGTACTTC	CATSGQDQETQYF
TRBV11-2	TRBJ2-7	-	TRBD2	TGTGCCAGCAGCTCATACGCTAGCGGGACCTACGAGCAGTACTTC	CASSSYASGTYEQYF
TRBV4-3	TRBJ2-6	-	-	TGCGCCAGCAGCCAAGATGTTTGGAGACAGGTATCCTCTGGGGCCAACGTCCTGACTTTC	CASSQDVWRQVSSGANVLTF
TRBV7-7	TRBJ2-3	-	TRBD2	TGTGCTAGCAGCCCGGGACTAACCTACACAGATACGCAGTATTTT	CASSPGLTYTDTQYF
TRBV9	TRBJ2-7	-	TRBD1	TGTGCCAGCAGGGGTAAGGGGACAGCAAACTACGAGCAGTACTTC	CASRGKGTANYEQYF
TRBV7-3	TRBJ2-7	-	-	TGTGCCAGCAGCTTAATAAAGGCCGGGACTTACGAGCAGTACTTC	CASSLIKAGTYEQYF
TRBV25-1	TRBJ1-1	once	-	TGTGCCAGCAGTGAAATGGGCAGACTAAACACTGAAGCTTTCTTT	CASSEMGRLNTEAFF
TRBV29-1	TRBJ2-7	-	TRBD2	TGCAGCGTTTCAAGCGGGACCGGTTACGAGCAGTACTTC	CSVSSGTGYEQYF
TRBV2	TRBJ1-4	-	-	TGTGCCAGCAGTGAACCTCAGGATATTAATGAAAAACTGTTTTTT	CASSEPQDINEKLFF
TRBV27	TRBJ2-3	-	-	TGTGCCAGCATCAAACAGGGTCTATGGGATACGCAGTATTTT	CASIKQGLWDTQYF
TRBV5-1	TRBJ1-1	-	TRBD1	TGCGCCAGCAGCTTGGCCGGGACAGGGAACACTGAAGCTTTCTTT	CASSLAGTGNTEAFF
TRBV10-3	TRBJ1-5	-	-	TGTGCCGCAAGCCGGGACATCGGGAATCAGCCCCAGCATTTT	CAASRDIGNQPQHF
TRBV28	TRBJ2-3	-	-	TGTGCCAGCAGTTACCGGCAGGCCACAGATACGCAGTATTTT	CASSYRQATDTQYF
TRBV7-2	TRBJ1-3	-	-	TGTGCCAGCAGCTCCCAAGGTGGGGGAAACACCATATATTTT	CASSSQGGGNTIYF
TRBV5-4	TRBJ2-1	-	TRBD2	TGTGCCAGCAGCTTGGGACTAGCGGGCGACGGGGCGAATGAGCAGTTCTTC	CASSLGLAGDGANEQFF
TRBV5-1	TRBJ2-7	-	-	TGCGCCAGCTCCAAGGAGAGACTCATTTACGAGCAGTACTTC	CASSKERLIYEQYF
TRBV15	TRBJ1-1	-	TRBD1	TGTGCCACCAGCGGGACAGCCTTTACCATGAACACTGAAGCTTTCTTT	CATSGTAFTMNTEAFF
TRBV6-5	TRBJ2-7	-	-	TGTGCCAGCAGCAACGGACAGTTCTACGAGCAGTACTTC	CASSNGQFYEQYF
TRBV5-1	TRBJ1-1	-	-	TGCGCCAGCAGCTCTCAAACAGCGAACACTGAAGCTTTCTTT	CASSSQTANTEAFF
TRBV6-5	TRBJ2-1	-	-	TGTGCCAGCGGCGCCAGGGGGGACCAGTTCTTC	CASGARGDQFF
TRBV7-3	TRBJ1-2	-	-	TGTGCCAGCAGCGGCCCGGGGGCCGGTCTCACCTTC	CASSGPGAGLTF
TRBV6-6	TRBJ1-1	-	TRBD1	TGTGCCAGCAGTTACAGTACAGGGGGCCAGTGGACTGAAGCTTTCTTT	CASSYSTGGQWTEAFF
TRBV28	TRBJ1-5	-	TRBD1	TGTGCCAGCAGCTCCTTCGCCGGGACAGGAAGGAATCAGCCCCAGCATTTT	CASSSFAGTGRNQPQHF
TRBV7-2	TRBJ1-2	-	-	TGTGCCAGCAGCTCATTTGGACGGGGCATAGTTGGCTACACCTTC	CASSSFGRGIVGYTF
TRBV28	TRBJ2-5	-	TRBD1	TGTGCCAGCAGAGATCCAGGGGGCGCGGAGACCCAGTACTTC	CASRDPGGAETQYF